The clone carrying this T cell receptor beta chain came up once. Generated by immunoSEQ multiplex PCR, the TCRdb table keeps only in-frame clones and is missing some. The sample records about 140,000 clones, around 89% being singletons. These data originate in a study of T cell responses to AZD1222 COVID-19 vaccine. Study background: The study pooled second doses at about 4 or about 12 weeks.

This CDR3 is built from 14 residues. The V and J ends lost 11 bases and 4 bases, in that order; junction bases with no gene match: 10. Germline CDR1 LNHDA, CDR2 SQIVND (reference sequence). This TCR was sampled from an adult in good health. The specimen comprised peripheral blood, sampled on day 0 of AZD1222 vaccination. This rearrangement joins TRBV19 to TRBJ2-3; 9 nucleotides align to TRBD2. The DNA of the CDR3 is TGTGCCGTCAGAGCGGGGGGTGAAGCAGATACGCAGTATTTT. Its translation is CAVRAGGEADTQYF.